This TCR beta chain was captured in a study of blood T cell repertoires in COVID-19. The overall study: Samples of COVID-19 (acute and convalescent) were obtained from the United States, Italy and Spain. The cDNA or gDNA used as material had been derived from T cells, B-cell-depleted T cells, or PBMCs.

Trimming removed 6 bases at V and 2 bases at J, with 16 bases between. This CDR3 is 15 amino acids long. Per germline, CDR1 MDHEN and CDR2 SYDVKM. The table lists this clone with a few counts. Per the study methods: Scientists estimated how many nucleated cells there were by amplifying reference gene primers. Generated by immunoSEQ multiplex PCR, the TCRdb table keeps only in-frame clones and is missing some. That table gives V, J and clone size, and the DNA gave D and trimming. The table lists 70,000 or so clones, roughly 79% of them singletons. Material for sequencing was peripheral blood. The receptor was isolated from a man between 65 and 85 years old with acute or convalescent COVID-19. V usage is TRBV28 and J usage is TRBJ1-1, with a possible D match to TRBD1 (6 bases). CDR3 nucleotide sequence: TGTGCCAGCAGAGCGGGGGGGCAGCGCAACACTGAAGCTTTCTTT. It translates to CASRAGGQRNTEAFF. The full variable domain, with the rest looked up from reference TRBV28 and TRBJ1-1, is DVKVTQSSRYLVKRTGEKVFLECVQDMDHENMFWYRQDPGLGLRLIYFSYDVKMKEKGDIPEGYSVSREKKERFSLILESASTNQTSMYLCASRAGGQRNTEAFFGQGTRLTVV.